The next 30 T cell receptor beta chains were all read from a single sample in a study of response to subunit inactivated influenza vaccine. Via MiXCR, TCRdb re-called the RT-PCR reads, giving one row per CDR3 protein. The table has about 180,000 distinct CDR3 sequences, around 9.2% seen once. This specimen was non-naive T cells sorted from PBMCs, taken on the day of vaccination. These receptors were collected from a man aged 45-65 years who received an inactivated influenza vaccine.

This clonotype has a count of ten or more. This rearrangement joins TRBV5-1 to TRBJ2-3, with D unclear. Trimming left V 0 bases short and J 5 bases short, with 7 bases between. Per the germline V gene, CDR1 is SGHRS and CDR2 is YFSETQ. The CDR3 totals 13 residues. The CDR3, as DNA: TGCGCCAGCAGCTTGGGGAGTGGAGATACGCAGTATTTT. It is translated as CASSLGSGDTQYF. Full variable domain (outside the CDR3, taken from reference TRBV5-1 and TRBJ2-3): KAGVTQTPRYLIKTRGQQVTLSCSPISGHRSVSWYQQTPGQGLQFLFEYFSETQRNKGNFPGRFSGRQFSNSRSEMNVSTLELGDSALYLCASSLGSGDTQYFGPGTRLTVL.

This clonotype was found a few times. The J gene is TRBJ1-1, the V gene TRBV5-1, with 11 bases identical to TRBD1. The length of the CDR3 is 15 residues. Per the germline V gene, CDR1 is SGHRS and CDR2 is YFSETQ. V was clipped by 3 bases and J by 0 bases; unmatched bases: 1. As DNA, the CDR3 is TGCGCCAGCAGCTGGACAGGGGGCTTGAACACTGAAGCTTTCTTT. Amino acid sequence: CASSWTGGLNTEAFF.

The CDR3 region is CASSPINGQGTQYF. The CDR3 bases are TGTGCCAGCAGCCCCATAAACGGACAGGGGACGCAGTATTTT. The chain couples TRBV7-9 to TRBJ2-3; 9 positions match TRBD1. The V gene's germline CDR1 is SEHNR and CDR2 FQNEAQ (reference sequence). V was pared by 5 bases and J by 9 bases, with 9 bases of the junction left unmatched. This CDR3 contains 14 residues.

This clonotype was picked up many times. CDR3 sequence reads: CASSQGLTSGANEQFF. The CDR3 DNA reads as TGTGCCAGCAGCCAAGGTCTAACTAGCGGAGCGAATGAGCAGTTCTTC. V usage is TRBV3-1 and J usage is TRBJ2-1; TRBD2 matches 8 bases. J gave up 7 bases and V 1 base, and 9 bases lay outside the gene matches. Germline V gene sequence: CDR1 LGHDT, CDR2 YNNKEL (reference sequence). The CDR3 is 16 residues long.

The gene calls are TRBV7-2 and TRBJ2-2, with 10 bases aligning to TRBD1. The CDR3 is 16 residues long. V was clipped by 5 bases and J by 4 bases; unmatched bases: 7. Germline-derived CDR1 and CDR2 are SGHTA and FQGNSA. The CDR3, as DNA: TGTGCCAGCAGCCCCCGGGACAGGGGAAGCACCGGGGAGCTGTTTTTT. As protein: CASSPRDRGSTGELFF.

This clonotype has at least ten counts. This sequence joins TRBV7-2 and TRBJ2-1; D is perhaps TRBD2 (5 bases). Trimming removed 0 bases from V and 4 bases from J, with 10 bases in between. CDR3 length: 15 amino acids. The germline V gene encodes CDR1 SGHTA and CDR2 FQGNSA. In DNA form, the CDR3 reads TGTGCCAGCAGCTTAGCGCCCACTAGTTACAATGAGCAGTTCTTC. Protein sequence: CASSLAPTSYNEQFF.

This clonotype has ten or more counts. This chain connects TRBV12-3 or TRBV12-4 to TRBJ2-7; 10 positions match TRBD1. This CDR3 is built from 15 residues. V was clipped by 7 bases and J by 6 bases; unmatched bases: 12. The CDR3 loop is CASTSFVDRGTEQYF. The CDR3 DNA reads as TGTGCCAGCACTTCCTTTGTGGACAGGGGGACCGAGCAGTACTTC.

This clonotype was detected only a few times. Mismatch with germline at one junction end may stem from a read error. The chain uses TRBV28 and TRBJ2-3, with D possibly being TRBD2 (7 bases). Germline V lookup: CDR1 MDHEN, CDR2 SYDVKM. The CDR3 extends over 15 amino acids. The CDR3 region has the DNA TGTGCCAGCTCAGGGCCGGGGGGCGGCACAGATACGCAGTACTTT. It translates to CASSGPGGGTDTQYF.

This clonotype turned up a few times. The rearrangement uses TRBV20-1 and TRBJ2-7; D remains unclear. V was clipped by 0 bases and J by 0 bases, with 21 bases between them. The length of the CDR3 is 18 residues. From germline, CDR1 is DFQATT and CDR2 SNEGSKA (reference sequence). CDR3 DNA: TGCAGTGCTAGAGATCCCCAAATACGACACTCCAGCTCCTACGAGCAGTACTTC. It translates to CSARDPQIRHSSSYEQYF.

The rearrangement links TRBV7-8 to TRBJ2-7; D gene unclear. Per the germline V gene, CDR1 is SGHVS and CDR2 is FQNEAQ. V was shortened by 1 base and J by 3 bases, with 13 bases between the two germline ends. The CDR3 has 15 residues. The CDR3: CASSLGGQVVYEQYF. DNA for the CDR3: TGTGCCAGCAGCTTAGGCGGCCAGGTTGTCTACGAGCAGTACTTC.

This clonotype appeared a few times. The rearrangement links TRBV2 to TRBJ1-3; 7 nucleotides line up with TRBD1. Germline trimming cut 10 bases from V and 2 bases from J; bases unmatched to any gene: 8. This CDR3 comprises 14 residues. Germline CDR1 and CDR2: SNHLY and FYNNEI. CDR3 in DNA: TGTGCCACCATAGTAGGGACAGCTGGAAACACCATATATTTT. Protein product: CATIVGTAGNTIYF.

The gene calls are TRBV24-1 and TRBJ2-3; TRBD1 is a possible D gene (5 bases). The CDR3 is made up of 16 amino acids. Per the germline V gene, CDR1 is KGHDR and CDR2 is SFDVKD. Between the trimmed V and J ends, which lost 2 bases and 5 bases, there was a span of 16 bases. DNA of the CDR3: TGTGCCACCAGTGATTCAACAGGCCGCGACGGAGATACGCAGTATTTT. Residues: CATSDSTGRDGDTQYF.

This chain links TRBV11-3 with TRBJ2-5, with TRBD2 matching 8 bases. J gave up 2 bases and V 3 bases, and 5 bases lay outside the gene matches. The CDR3 consists of 15 residues. Germline V CDR1 and CDR2: SGHNT, YENEEA. This CDR3 reads CASSLDGTRQETQYF. CDR3 bases: TGTGCCAGCAGCTTGGACGGGACTAGACAAGAGACCCAGTACTTC.

This clonotype showed up just a few times. V usage is TRBV6-2 or TRBV6-3 and J usage is TRBJ1-6; weak D call: TRBD1 (6 bases). CDR3 size: 14 residues. Trimming cost V 4 bases and J 2 bases, with 6 bases left between them. From germline, CDR1 is MNHEY and CDR2 SVGEGT. CDR3 residues: CASSWDTYNSPLHF. CDR3 DNA: TGTGCCAGCAGTTGGGACACCTATAATTCACCCCTCCACTTT.

The chain links TRBV19 to TRBJ1-5, with D unclear. Germline values: CDR1 LNHDA, CDR2 SQIVND (reference sequence). Trimming cost V 6 bases and J 3 bases, with 6 bases left between them. The CDR3 runs 12 residues. CDR3 coding DNA: TGTGCCAGTAGCTGGCCCAATCAGCCCCAGCATTTT. It specifies CASSWPNQPQHF.

The rearrangement joins TRBV7-9 to TRBJ2-7, with 8 bases fitting TRBD1. Per germline, CDR1 SEHNR and CDR2 FQNEAQ (reference sequence). V was clipped by 8 bases and J by 0 bases; unmatched bases: 6. The CDR3 has 14 amino acids. CDR3 in DNA: TGTGCCAGCGGCCGGGACAGGAGCTCCTACGAGCAGTACTTC. Protein product: CASGRDRSSYEQYF. The full variable domain, rest sourced from reference TRBV7-9 and TRBJ2-7, is DTGVSQNPRHKITKRGQNVTFRCDPISEHNRLYWYRQTLGQGPEFLTYFQNEAQLEKSRLLSDRFSAERPKGSFSTLEIQRTEQGDSAMYLCASGRDRSSYEQYFGPGTRLTVT.

The chain links TRBV20-1 to TRBJ1-1; TRBD1 matches at 7 bases. Germline V gene data show CDR1 as DFQATT and CDR2 as SNEGSKA (reference sequence). V shed 0 bases and J 6 bases; nucleotides not matched to a gene: 7. This CDR3 contains 14 residues. In DNA form, the CDR3 reads TGCAGTGCTAGAGATCCCCTTACAGGGGCTGAAGCTTTCTTT. Translated, it gives CSARDPLTGAEAFF.

The J gene is TRBJ1-2, the V gene TRBV6-5, with D unclear. V was cut by 4 bases and J by 3 bases, with 9 bases left in between. This CDR3 spans 13 amino acids. CDR1 MNHEY and CDR2 SVGAGI come from the germline V gene. The CDR3 DNA sequence: TGTGCCAGCAGTTGGGAAAGGGACTATGGCTACACCTTC. Translated: CASSWERDYGYTF.

This clonotype was observed many times. This chain joins TRBV6-2 or TRBV6-3 and TRBJ2-5; TRBD1 agrees at 7 bases. The junction had 17 bases not matched to a gene; V was cut back by 6 bases and J by 7 bases. The CDR3 consists of 16 residues. Germline-derived CDR1 and CDR2 are MNHEY and SVGEGT. The CDR3 sequence: CASSLELGTALLTQYF. The CDR3 DNA reads as TGTGCCAGCAGCCTCGAACTCGGGACAGCCCTGTTGACCCAGTACTTC.

V is TRBV5-4 and J is TRBJ2-1; weak D call: TRBD2 (6 bases). V lost 4 bases, J lost 1 base, and 15 bases lay in between. The germline CDR1 and CDR2 sequences are SGHNT and YYREEE (reference sequence). The CDR3 has 16 residues. The chain's CDR3 is CASSPWFGGSYNEQFF. CDR3 bases: TGTGCCAGCAGCCCCTGGTTCGGGGGTTCCTACAATGAGCAGTTCTTC.

V and J are TRBV2 and TRBJ1-2; D unresolved. The CDR3 runs to 11 residues. From germline, CDR1 is SNHLY and CDR2 FYNNEI. With 2 bases removed from V and 12 bases from J, the gap between germline ends came to 10 bases. CDR3 bases: TGTGCCAGCAGTGAATCCGGGAGGAACACCTTC. As protein: CASSESGRNTF.

The rearrangement uses TRBV12-3 or TRBV12-4 and TRBJ1-1; D call uncertain. The CDR3 is 13 amino acids. V was clipped by 2 bases and J by 6 bases, with 10 bases between them. Written as DNA, the CDR3 is TGTGCCAGCAGTTTAAGAAGGCAGTCTGAAGCTTTCTTT. Its protein is CASSLRRQSEAFF.

This clonotype came up many times. The DNA for the CDR3 is TGTGCCATCAGTGAGGGTATGAACACTGAAGCTTTCTTT. It codes for CAISEGMNTEAFF. This chain links TRBV10-3 with TRBJ1-1; no clear D gene. V was clipped by 2 bases and J by 0 bases, with 4 bases between them. The CDR3 spans 13 residues. Per the germline V gene, CDR1 is ENHRY and CDR2 is SYGVKD.

This sequence joins TRBV7-2 and TRBJ1-2; 8 nucleotides agree with TRBD1. This CDR3 comprises 14 residues. The germline CDR1 and CDR2 sequences are SGHTA and FQGNSA. Trimming took 3 bases from V and 3 from J; bases not matched to a gene: 3. The CDR3 reads CASSLGGQDYGYTF. The CDR3 coding sequence is TGTGCCAGCAGCTTGGGGGGACAGGACTATGGCTACACCTTC.

The V gene is TRBV4-1, the J gene TRBJ2-2; 7 nucleotides match TRBD2. V gave up 1 base and J gave up 7 bases; unmatched junction bases: 15. Germline CDR1 reads MGHRA; CDR2 reads YSYEKL. This CDR3 comprises 18 residues. The CDR3 region is CASSQVGEGPLIDGELFF. CDR3 nucleotide sequence: TGCGCCAGCAGCCAAGTGGGGGAGGGTCCTCTGATAGACGGGGAGCTGTTTTTT.

This clonotype has only a few counts. V gene TRBV2 combines with J gene TRBJ2-6; D possibly corresponds to TRBD1 (7 bases). CDR1 and CDR2 (germline): SNHLY, FYNNEI. CDR3 size: 17 residues. Trimming took off 10 bases at V and 0 bases at J, with 19 bases between the two ends. The CDR3 sequence: CAITGVGGSSGANVLTF. The CDR3 DNA is TGTGCCATAACAGGGGTGGGAGGAAGCTCTGGGGCCAACGTCCTGACTTTC.

The chain recombines TRBV6-1 with TRBJ1-5; D is unresolved. This CDR3 has 16 amino acids. The ends were cut back, 8 bases at V and 4 bases at J, with 21 bases in the middle. The germline gives CDR1 MNHNS, CDR2 SASEGT. CDR3 in amino acids: CASSPKVRTENQPQHF. CDR3 DNA: TGTGCCAGCTCCCCAAAGGTGAGAACGGAAAATCAGCCCCAGCATTTT.

The table lists this clonotype with a few counts. The chain uses TRBV20-1 and TRBJ2-3; 10 nucleotides agree with TRBD1. The J segment lost 1 base and the V segment lost 3 bases, leaving 7 bases of the junction unmatched. The length of the CDR3 is 16 residues. Looked up from germline, CDR1 is DFQATT and CDR2 is SNEGSKA (reference sequence). The CDR3 reads CSASKLGQGRTDTQYF. The DNA of the CDR3 is TGCAGTGCTAGCAAACTGGGACAGGGGCGCACAGATACGCAGTATTTT.

The sample holds a few counts of this clonotype. This chain joins TRBV20-1 and TRBJ2-7; possibly TRBD2 for D (5 bases). Germline V gives CDR1 DFQATT, CDR2 SNEGSKA (reference sequence). Trimming took 6 bases from V and 0 from J, leaving 24 bases between them. The CDR3 runs 17 residues. CDR3 nucleotides: TGCAGTGCCGCTCCCCCCCCCCCAACGGGGAGCTCCTACGAGCAGTACTTC. As protein: CSAAPPPPTGSSYEQYF.

This clonotype turned up a few times. The chain has TRBV11-2 and TRBJ2-1; possibly TRBD1 for D (5 bases). The CDR3 is made up of 14 amino acids. Deletions cut 2 bases from V and 8 bases from J, with 13 bases between. Looked up from germline, CDR1 is SGHAT and CDR2 is FQNNGV. DNA for the CDR3: TGTGCCAGCAGCTTACTATACCAGGGCTATGAGCAGTTCTTC. This codes for CASSLLYQGYEQFF.